Sequencing of this T cell receptor beta chain was carried out in a study of glioma-infiltrating T cells after dendritic cell vaccination. The trim removed 7 bases at V and 15 bases at J, leaving 10 bases unmatched. CDR3 length equals 14 residues. From germline, CDR1 is MNHEY and CDR2 SVGAGI. Clones were sequenced by immunoSEQ multiplex PCR, and TCRdb holds only the in-frame ones, with some missing. In the table there are 100,000 or so clones, 90% of which are singletons. Specified time point: after dendritic cell vaccination, including at tumor progression/relapse. The sample here was blood, taken after dendritic cell vaccination. The TCR was taken from a human donor with glioblastoma. The rearrangement links TRBV6-5 to TRBJ2-1, with 15 bases aligning to TRBD2. CDR3 sequence reads: CASTGTSGRRRTFF. The CDR3 DNA is TGTGCCAGCACCGGGACTAGCGGGAGGCGACGTACGTTCTTC.